The rows below give T cell receptor beta chains drawn from one sample of a study of T cells in localized non-small cell lung cancer. Generated by immunoSEQ multiplex PCR, the TCRdb table keeps only in-frame clones and is missing some. The repertoire holds roughly 66,000 clones, with roughly 90% as singletons. Sequences were derived from peripheral blood, sampled before any cancer treatment. The receptors originated from a woman aged 40-69 years with stage I lung adenocarcinoma. CDR3s include the opening cysteine and the closing phenylalanine or tryptophan. A D gene is named only where the DNA matches it firmly. Not all rows give a size; the values are once, few, many and, for expanded clones, a class.

clone_size: NA; d_call: NA; j_call: TRBJ1-1; v_call: TRBV6-6; cdr3_aa: CASSLTGPDTEAFF; cdr3_nt: TGTGCCAGCAGTTTGACGGGTCCAGACACTGAAGCTTTCTTT
clone_size: NA; d_call: NA; j_call: TRBJ2-1; v_call: TRBV7-2; cdr3_aa: CASSLATTSPSFYNEQFF; cdr3_nt: TGTGCCAGCAGCTTAGCCACCACTAGCCCCTCGTTCTACAATGAGCAGTTCTTC
clone_size: NA; d_call: TRBD2; j_call: TRBJ2-1; v_call: TRBV9; cdr3_aa: CASTVGLAGRNEQFF; cdr3_nt: TGTGCCAGCACCGTGGGGCTAGCGGGAAGGAATGAGCAGTTCTTC
clone_size: NA; d_call: TRBD1; j_call: TRBJ1-4; v_call: TRBV7-9; cdr3_aa: CASSARGWDEKLFF; cdr3_nt: TGTGCCAGCAGCGCCAGGGGGTGGGATGAAAAACTGTTTTTT
clone_size: medium-sized; d_call: NA; j_call: TRBJ1-5; v_call: TRBV7-8; cdr3_aa: CASSLESNQPQHF; cdr3_nt: TGTGCCAGCAGCCTGGAGAGCAATCAGCCCCAGCATTTT
clone_size: NA; d_call: NA; j_call: TRBJ1-1; v_call: TRBV20-1; cdr3_aa: CSAPGATEAFF; cdr3_nt: TGCAGTGCTCCAGGGGCCACTGAAGCTTTCTTT
clone_size: NA; d_call: TRBD2; j_call: TRBJ2-4; v_call: TRBV28; cdr3_aa: CASSSSGIGKNIQYF; cdr3_nt: TGTGCCAGCAGTTCTAGCGGTATCGGCAAAAACATTCAGTACTTC
clone_size: NA; d_call: NA; j_call: TRBJ2-7; v_call: TRBV19; cdr3_aa: CASSADPSSYEQYF; cdr3_nt: TGTGCCAGTAGTGCGGACCCTAGCTCCTACGAGCAGTACTTC
clone_size: NA; d_call: TRBD1; j_call: TRBJ2-7; v_call: TRBV7-8; cdr3_aa: CASMGQGTYEQYF; cdr3_nt: TGTGCCAGCATGGGACAGGGCACCTACGAGCAGTACTTC
clone_size: NA; d_call: NA; j_call: TRBJ2-5; v_call: TRBV18; cdr3_aa: CASSPYQETQYF; cdr3_nt: TGTGCCAGCTCACCTTACCAAGAGACCCAGTACTTC
clone_size: NA; d_call: TRBD2; j_call: TRBJ2-2; v_call: TRBV9; cdr3_aa: CASTLTSGSIDGELFF; cdr3_nt: TGTGCCAGCACCTTGACTAGCGGGAGTATCGACGGGGAGCTGTTTTTT
clone_size: NA; d_call: NA; j_call: TRBJ1-2; v_call: TRBV7-2; cdr3_aa: CASSLNRGWGYTF; cdr3_nt: TGTGCCAGCAGCTTGAATAGGGGGTGGGGCTACACCTTC
clone_size: NA; d_call: NA; j_call: TRBJ2-3; v_call: TRBV5-5; cdr3_aa: CASSLEYVRIDTQYF; cdr3_nt: TGTGCCAGCAGCTTGGAATACGTAAGGATAGATACGCAGTATTTT
clone_size: NA; d_call: TRBD1; j_call: TRBJ1-1; v_call: TRBV2; cdr3_aa: CASRDRGRNTEAFF; cdr3_nt: TGTGCCAGCAGGGACAGGGGGCGGAACACTGAAGCTTTCTTT
clone_size: NA; d_call: NA; j_call: TRBJ2-1; v_call: TRBV4-1; cdr3_aa: CASSQEGLAQYNEQFF; cdr3_nt: TGCGCCAGCAGCCAAGAAGGGCTAGCGCAGTACAATGAGCAGTTCTTC
clone_size: NA; d_call: TRBD2; j_call: TRBJ2-1; v_call: TRBV19; cdr3_aa: CASSIGRRGGYNEQFF; cdr3_nt: TGTGCCAGTAGTATTGGGCGGCGGGGGGGATACAATGAGCAGTTCTTC
clone_size: NA; d_call: TRBD1; j_call: TRBJ1-2; v_call: TRBV6-5; cdr3_aa: CASRDRRSANYGYTF; cdr3_nt: TGTGCCAGCAGGGACAGGCGATCAGCTAACTATGGCTACACCTTC
clone_size: NA; d_call: NA; j_call: TRBJ1-1; v_call: TRBV7-3; cdr3_aa: CASRFTGGTEAFF; cdr3_nt: TGTGCCAGCAGGTTCACCGGGGGCACTGAAGCTTTCTTT
clone_size: NA; d_call: NA; j_call: TRBJ2-5; v_call: TRBV5-6; cdr3_aa: CASESGGETQYF; cdr3_nt: TGTGCCAGCGAAAGCGGAGGGGAGACCCAGTACTTC
clone_size: once; d_call: NA; j_call: TRBJ1-1; v_call: TRBV6-6; cdr3_aa: CASSRIREPQWTEAFF; cdr3_nt: TGTGCCAGCAGTCGAATCCGGGAACCCCAGTGGACTGAAGCTTTCTTT
clone_size: NA; d_call: TRBD2; j_call: TRBJ2-7; v_call: TRBV9; cdr3_aa: CASSPTPTSVYEQYF; cdr3_nt: TGTGCCAGCAGCCCGACGCCGACTAGCGTATACGAGCAGTACTTC
clone_size: NA; d_call: TRBD2; j_call: TRBJ2-7; v_call: TRBV5-1; cdr3_aa: CASSHSGGDSYEQYF; cdr3_nt: TGCGCCAGCAGTCATAGCGGGGGGGATTCCTACGAGCAGTACTTC
clone_size: few; d_call: NA; j_call: TRBJ1-6; v_call: TRBV5-4; cdr3_aa: CASSLDLQGSYNSPLHF; cdr3_nt: TGTGCCAGCAGCTTGGACCTCCAGGGATCCTATAATTCACCCCTCCACTTT
clone_size: NA; d_call: TRBD1; j_call: TRBJ2-5; v_call: TRBV25-1; cdr3_aa: CASSEGVTGAQETQYF; cdr3_nt: TGTGCCAGCAGTGAGGGTGTTACAGGGGCTCAAGAGACCCAGTACTTC
clone_size: NA; d_call: TRBD2; j_call: TRBJ2-3; v_call: TRBV2; cdr3_aa: CASSPPGLAGTDTQYF; cdr3_nt: TGTGCCAGCAGTCCCCCGGGACTAGCGGGCACAGATACGCAGTATTTT
clone_size: NA; d_call: NA; j_call: TRBJ2-7; v_call: TRBV18; cdr3_aa: CASSPPTFHPGVYEQYF; cdr3_nt: TGTGCCAGCTCACCACCAACCTTCCACCCCGGGGTCTACGAGCAGTACTTC
clone_size: once; d_call: NA; j_call: TRBJ2-7; v_call: TRBV6-5; cdr3_aa: CASTYGPGSYEQYF; cdr3_nt: TGTGCCAGCACCTACGGGCCAGGCTCCTACGAGCAGTACTTC
clone_size: NA; d_call: NA; j_call: TRBJ1-2; v_call: TRBV12-5; cdr3_aa: CASGLVVGNYGYTF; cdr3_nt: TGTGCTAGTGGTTTGGTAGTAGGGAACTATGGCTACACCTTC
clone_size: NA; d_call: NA; j_call: TRBJ1-1; v_call: TRBV7-9; cdr3_aa: CASSARTVNTEAFF; cdr3_nt: TGTGCCAGCAGCGCCCGGACGGTGAACACTGAAGCTTTCTTT
clone_size: NA; d_call: NA; j_call: TRBJ2-5; v_call: TRBV27; cdr3_aa: CASRRGEETQYF; cdr3_nt: TGTGCCAGCAGGAGAGGAGAAGAGACCCAGTACTTC
clone_size: NA; d_call: TRBD1; j_call: TRBJ2-5; v_call: TRBV6-6; cdr3_aa: CASKPGGIGETQYF; cdr3_nt: TGTGCCAGCAAACCAGGGGGCATTGGGGAGACCCAGTACTTC
clone_size: NA; d_call: NA; j_call: TRBJ2-4; v_call: TRBV7-2; cdr3_aa: CASSSGRIQYF; cdr3_nt: TGTGCCAGCAGCTCTGGAAGGATTCAGTACTTC
clone_size: once; d_call: TRBD2; j_call: TRBJ2-3; v_call: TRBV27; cdr3_aa: CASRLAGGLFLTDTQYF; cdr3_nt: TGTGCCAGCAGGCTAGCGGGGGGCCTCTTTCTCACAGATACGCAGTATTTT
clone_size: NA; d_call: TRBD1; j_call: TRBJ2-1; v_call: TRBV5-6; cdr3_aa: CASSRGTGEEFF; cdr3_nt: TGTGCCAGCAGCCGGGGGACAGGGGAGGAGTTCTTC
clone_size: NA; d_call: NA; j_call: TRBJ2-3; v_call: TRBV19; cdr3_aa: CASSIPPPDTQYF; cdr3_nt: TGTGCCAGTAGTATCCCCCCACCAGATACGCAGTATTTT
clone_size: NA; d_call: TRBD1; j_call: TRBJ2-1; v_call: TRBV7-6; cdr3_aa: CASSLTEGAGQFF; cdr3_nt: TGTGCCAGCAGCCTGACAGAGGGGGCAGGGCAGTTCTTC
clone_size: NA; d_call: NA; j_call: TRBJ2-7; v_call: TRBV7-8; cdr3_aa: CASSQSGVAYEQYF; cdr3_nt: TGTGCCAGCAGCCAATCGGGGGTCGCCTACGAGCAGTACTTC
clone_size: NA; d_call: TRBD1; j_call: TRBJ1-2; v_call: TRBV6-5; cdr3_aa: CASSRQGPYGYTF; cdr3_nt: TGTGCCAGCAGCCGACAGGGGCCCTATGGCTACACCTTC
clone_size: NA; d_call: NA; j_call: TRBJ2-2; v_call: TRBV4-2; cdr3_aa: CASSHSFGAGELFF; cdr3_nt: NA
clone_size: NA; d_call: TRBD1; j_call: TRBJ2-7; v_call: TRBV4-1; cdr3_aa: CASSRDFRTGSSYEQYF; cdr3_nt: TGCGCCAGCAGCCGAGACTTCAGGACAGGGTCTTCCTACGAGCAGTACTTC
clone_size: NA; d_call: TRBD1; j_call: TRBJ1-2; v_call: TRBV28; cdr3_aa: CASSAGQGRNYGYTF; cdr3_nt: TGTGCCAGCAGTGCCGGACAGGGAAGGAACTATGGCTACACCTTC
clone_size: NA; d_call: TRBD1; j_call: TRBJ1-1; v_call: TRBV11-2; cdr3_aa: CASSSPGTGVTEAFF; cdr3_nt: TGTGCCAGCAGCTCCCCCGGTACAGGGGTAACTGAAGCTTTCTTT